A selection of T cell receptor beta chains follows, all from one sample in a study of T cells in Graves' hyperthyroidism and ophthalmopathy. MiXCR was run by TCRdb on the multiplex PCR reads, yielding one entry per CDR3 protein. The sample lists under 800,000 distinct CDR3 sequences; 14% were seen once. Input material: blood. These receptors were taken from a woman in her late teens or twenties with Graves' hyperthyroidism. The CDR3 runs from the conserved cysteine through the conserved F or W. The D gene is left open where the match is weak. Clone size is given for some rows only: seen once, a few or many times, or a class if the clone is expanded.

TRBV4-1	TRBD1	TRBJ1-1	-	CASSRVPGGQVIMNTEAFF	TGCGCCAGCAGCCGAGTACCGGGCGGACAGGTGATCATGAACACTGAAGCTTTCTTT
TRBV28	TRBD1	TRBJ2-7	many	CASSTIGTEAYEQYF	TGTGCCAGCAGCACAATAGGGACAGAAGCCTACGAGCAGTACTTC
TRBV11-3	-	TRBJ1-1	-	CASSPRDINTEAFF	TGTGCCAGCAGCCCCCGGGACATCAACACTGAAGCTTTCTTT
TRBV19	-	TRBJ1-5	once	CASSIVFRGADQPQHF	TGTGCCAGTAGTATTGTATTTAGGGGGGCAGATCAGCCCCAGCATTTT
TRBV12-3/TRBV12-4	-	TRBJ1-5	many	CASSLIGGVPSNQPQHF	TGTGCCAGCAGTTTAATTGGGGGGGTTCCCAGCAATCAGCCCCAGCATTTT
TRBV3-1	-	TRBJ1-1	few	CASSQGGMVKGTEAFF	TGTGCCAGCAGCCAAGGTGGTATGGTCAAGGGCACTGAAGCTTTCTTT
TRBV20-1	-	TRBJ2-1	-	CSARVFGRDVGNEQFF	TGCAGTGCTAGAGTGTTCGGCAGGGACGTTGGCAATGAGCAGTTCTTC
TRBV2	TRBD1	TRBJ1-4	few	CASTTGGNEKLFF	TGTGCCAGCACGACAGGGGGCAATGAAAAACTGTTTTTT
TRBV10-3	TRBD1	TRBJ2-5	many	CATVRDRGRKTQYF	TGTGCCACCGTCCGGGACAGGGGGCGGAAGACCCAGTACTTC
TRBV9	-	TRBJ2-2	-	CASSVRGWETGELFF	TGTGCCAGCAGCGTTAGAGGGTGGGAAACCGGGGAGCTGTTTTTT
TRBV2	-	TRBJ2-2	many	CASRDGNTGELFF	TGTGCCAGCAGGGATGGAAACACCGGGGAGCTGTTTTTT
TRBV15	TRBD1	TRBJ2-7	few	CATSSRTGLSYEQYF	TGTGCCACCAGCAGTCGGACAGGCCTCTCCTACGAGCAGTACTTC
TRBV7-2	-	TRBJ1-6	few	CASSPLASFRNSPLHF	TGTGCCAGCAGCCCACTGGCGTCTTTCAGAAATTCACCCCTCCACTTT
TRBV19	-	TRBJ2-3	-	CASSMGVGISTDTQYF	TGTGCCAGTAGTATGGGCGTTGGCATCTCCACAGATACGCAGTATTTT
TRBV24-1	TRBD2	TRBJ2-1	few	CATSDLGEGHGEQFF	TGTGCCACCAGTGATTTGGGGGAGGGCCACGGTGAGCAGTTCTTC
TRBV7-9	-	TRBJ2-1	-	CASSPTGTLVNKSPYNEQFF	TGTGCCAGCAGCCCAACCGGGACCCTGGTCAATAAAAGCCCCTACAATGAGCAGTTCTTC